The present entry profiles one T cell receptor (beta chain) with its context. The sample originates from a study of patients and donors after allogeneic stem cell transplantation. A single record per CDR3 protein comes from TCRdb applying MiXCR to the RT-PCR reads. The sample contains about 960,000 distinct CDR3 sequences, under 20% of which appear only once. The specimen was blood, either unsorted or a sorted T cell fraction (not recorded which). The clonotype was recovered from a human donor who was either an allogeneic HSCT recipient or a stem cell or donor lymphocyte infusion donor (not recorded which). It is not recorded whose cells these are; they may come from a transplant donor.

For the CDR3, the DNA is TGCGCCAGCAGCGTAAGAACCAGGGGGCCGAAAGATACGCAGTATTTT. Protein product: CASSVRTRGPKDTQYF. The chain uses TRBV5-1 and TRBJ2-3, with 8 bases that match TRBD1. This CDR3 spans 16 amino acids. The ends lost 4 bases at V and 5 bases at J; junction bases unmatched: 12. CDR1 and CDR2 (germline): SGHRS, YFSETQ.